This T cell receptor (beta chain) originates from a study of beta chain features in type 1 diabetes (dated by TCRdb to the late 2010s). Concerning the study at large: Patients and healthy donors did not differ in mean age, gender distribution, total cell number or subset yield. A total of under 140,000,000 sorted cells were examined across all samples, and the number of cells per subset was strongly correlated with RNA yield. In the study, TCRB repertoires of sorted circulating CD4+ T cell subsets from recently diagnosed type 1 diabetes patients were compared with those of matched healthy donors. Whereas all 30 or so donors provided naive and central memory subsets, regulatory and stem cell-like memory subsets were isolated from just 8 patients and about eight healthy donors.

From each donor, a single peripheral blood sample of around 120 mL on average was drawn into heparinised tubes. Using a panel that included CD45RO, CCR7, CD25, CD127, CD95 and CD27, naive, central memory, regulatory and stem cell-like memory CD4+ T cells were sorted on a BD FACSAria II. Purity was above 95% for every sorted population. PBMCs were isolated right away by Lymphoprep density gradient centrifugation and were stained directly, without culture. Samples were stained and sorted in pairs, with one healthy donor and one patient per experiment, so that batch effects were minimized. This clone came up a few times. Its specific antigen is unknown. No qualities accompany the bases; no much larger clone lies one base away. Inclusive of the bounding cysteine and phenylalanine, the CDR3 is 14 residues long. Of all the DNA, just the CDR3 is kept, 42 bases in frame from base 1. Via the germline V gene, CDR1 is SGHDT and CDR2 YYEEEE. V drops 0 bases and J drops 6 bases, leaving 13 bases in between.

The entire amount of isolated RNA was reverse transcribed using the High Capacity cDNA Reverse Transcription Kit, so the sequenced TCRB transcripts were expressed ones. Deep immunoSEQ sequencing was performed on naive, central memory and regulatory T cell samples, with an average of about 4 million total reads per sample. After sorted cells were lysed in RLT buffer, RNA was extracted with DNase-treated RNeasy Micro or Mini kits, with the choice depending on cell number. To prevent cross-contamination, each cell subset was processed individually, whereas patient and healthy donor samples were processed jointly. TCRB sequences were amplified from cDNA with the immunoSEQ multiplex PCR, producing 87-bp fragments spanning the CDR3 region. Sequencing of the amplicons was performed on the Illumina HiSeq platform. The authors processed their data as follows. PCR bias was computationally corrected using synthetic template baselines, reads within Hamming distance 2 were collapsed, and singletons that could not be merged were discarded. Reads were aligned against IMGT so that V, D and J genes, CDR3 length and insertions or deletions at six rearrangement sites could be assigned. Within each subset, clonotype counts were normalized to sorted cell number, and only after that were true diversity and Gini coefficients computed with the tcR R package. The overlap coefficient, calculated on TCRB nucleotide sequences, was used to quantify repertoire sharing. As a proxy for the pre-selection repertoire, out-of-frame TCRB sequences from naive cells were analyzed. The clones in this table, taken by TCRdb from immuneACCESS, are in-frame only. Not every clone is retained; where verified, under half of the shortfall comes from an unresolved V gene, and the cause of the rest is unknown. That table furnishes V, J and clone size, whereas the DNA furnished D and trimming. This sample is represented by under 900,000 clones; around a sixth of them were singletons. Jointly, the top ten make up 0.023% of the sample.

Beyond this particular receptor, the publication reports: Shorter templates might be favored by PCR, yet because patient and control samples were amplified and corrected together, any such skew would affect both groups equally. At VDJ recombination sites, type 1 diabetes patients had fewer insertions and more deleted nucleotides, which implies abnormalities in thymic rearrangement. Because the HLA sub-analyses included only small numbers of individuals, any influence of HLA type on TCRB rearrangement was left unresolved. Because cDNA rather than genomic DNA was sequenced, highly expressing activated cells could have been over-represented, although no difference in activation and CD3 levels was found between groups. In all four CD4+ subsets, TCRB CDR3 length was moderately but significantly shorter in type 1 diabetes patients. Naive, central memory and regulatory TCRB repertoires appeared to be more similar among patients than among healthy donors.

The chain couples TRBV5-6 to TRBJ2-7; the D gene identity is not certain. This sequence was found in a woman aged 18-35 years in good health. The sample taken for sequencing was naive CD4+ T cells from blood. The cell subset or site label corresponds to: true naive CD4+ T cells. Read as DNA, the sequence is TGTGCCAGCAGCTTGGGAACGACTTCGCTCGAGCAGTACTTC. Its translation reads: CASSLGTTSLEQYF. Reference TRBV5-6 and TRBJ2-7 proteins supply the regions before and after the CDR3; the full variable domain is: DAGVTQSPTHLIKTRGQQVTLRCSPKSGHDTVSWYQQALGQGPQFIFQYYEEEERQRGNFPDRFSGHQFPNYSSELNVNALLLGDSALYLCASSLGTTSLEQYFGPGTRLTVT.